Below, one TCR beta chain is given with its context. Its antigen is still unknown. TCRdb's copy holds only in-frame clones and misses some; the assay was immunoSEQ multiplex PCR. The table lists about 61,000 clones, around 82% of them singletons. This sample was taken from a study of T cell responses to AZD1222 COVID-19 vaccine. Overall study results and limits: The donor cohort was predominantly white British with a female majority, and clonal diversity may have been underestimated.

Germline V gives CDR1 MGHRA, CDR2 YSYEKL. Between the trimmed V and J ends, which lost 2 bases and 15 bases, there was a span of 17 bases. The CDR3 extends over 13 amino acids. The source material was peripheral blood, sampled 28 days after the second AZD1222 dose. The source is an adult who received the AZD1222 COVID-19 vaccine. The chain carries TRBV4-1 and TRBJ2-1, with D unresolved. DNA for the CDR3: TGCGCCAGCAGCCAAATAGCTAGTATCCGCCTGTTCTTC. Its protein product is CASSQIASIRLFF.